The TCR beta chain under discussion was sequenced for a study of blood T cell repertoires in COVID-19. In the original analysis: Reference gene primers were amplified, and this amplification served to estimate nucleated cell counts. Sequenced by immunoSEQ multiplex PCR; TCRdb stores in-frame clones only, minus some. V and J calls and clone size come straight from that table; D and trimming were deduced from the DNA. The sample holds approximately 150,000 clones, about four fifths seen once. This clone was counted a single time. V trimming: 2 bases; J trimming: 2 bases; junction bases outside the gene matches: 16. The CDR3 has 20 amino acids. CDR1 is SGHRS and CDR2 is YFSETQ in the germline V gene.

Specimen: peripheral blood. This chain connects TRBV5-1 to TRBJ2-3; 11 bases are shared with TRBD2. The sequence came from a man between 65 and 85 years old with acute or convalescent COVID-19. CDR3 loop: CASSFRRPGLAAEVTDTQYF. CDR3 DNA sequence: TGCGCCAGCAGCTTTCGGCGGCCGGGACTAGCGGCAGAGGTCACAGATACGCAGTATTTT.